This T cell receptor (beta chain) appears in the sequencing data of a study of beta chain features in type 1 diabetes. Purity exceeded 95% in all sorted populations. Comments on this clone: Its antigen is not identified.

V shed 7 bases and J 4 bases; nucleotides not matched to a gene: 6. CDR1 is SQVTM, CDR2 ANQGSEA, per germline. This CDR3 is built from 12 residues. Sequenced material consisted of expressed TCRB transcripts (all of the isolated RNA was reverse transcribed). This table comes from immunoSEQ multiplex PCR, and its TCRdb copy is limited to in-frame clones, with some not included. The sample holds hundreds of thousands of clones, over 65% seen once. Whole-study findings and limits: High TCR expression in some cells could lead to their over-representation in cDNA sequencing. Diminished insertions and augmented deletions at VDJ junctions characterized type 1 diabetes patients. Compared with healthy donors, patients appeared to share more similar naive, central memory and regulatory TCRB repertoires.

The gene calls are TRBV29-1 and TRBJ2-5, with 7 bases lining up with TRBD1. The source is a young man in good health. The sequenced sample was naive CD4+ T cells from blood. This CDR3 reads CSGLTGRETQYF. In nucleotides, the CDR3 is TGCAGCGGATTGACAGGGCGAGAGACCCAGTACTTC.